One T cell receptor (beta chain) is described in this entry. Seattle patients were enrolled while actively infected and followed longitudinally. These data originate in a study of blood T cell repertoires in COVID-19. At the level of the study: Sites in the United States, Italy and Spain provided acute and convalescent COVID-19 samples. The cDNA or gDNA used as material had been derived from T cells, B-cell-depleted T cells, or PBMCs.

V lost 1 base and J lost 3; bases outside the gene matches: 1. This CDR3 is built from 15 residues. The germline gives CDR1 SGHTA, CDR2 FQGNSA. As processed by the authors: Amplification of reference gene primers was used by the study to estimate nucleated cell counts. Assay used: immunoSEQ multiplex PCR; TCRdb lists only in-frame clones, some missing. The D gene and trimming were derived from the DNA, and the V and J assignments and clone size from that table. This sample has 250,000 to 350,000 clones, with approximately 84% found just once. The receptor was isolated from a human donor with COVID-19, enrolled during active disease. The donor label of this sample is uncertain. The source material was peripheral blood. V gene TRBV7-2 combines with J gene TRBJ2-1, with 9 bases matching TRBD2. The CDR3 DNA reads TGTGCCAGCAGCTTAGGGACTAGCGACTACAATGAGCAGTTCTTC. Its translation: CASSLGTSDYNEQFF.